The rows below give T cell receptor beta chains drawn from one sample of a study of shared clonotypes between healthy human individuals. The data were produced by immunoSEQ multiplex PCR, yet TCRdb's version contains in-frame clones alone and is incomplete. The sample records roughly 770,000 clones, about 96% being singletons. The specimen sequenced was naive CD8+ T cells sorted from blood. These receptors came from a man aged 25-40 years in good health. CDR3s include the opening cysteine and the closing phenylalanine or tryptophan. The order of the fields is V gene, D gene, clone size, J gene, CDR3 DNA, CDR3 protein. The D gene is left open where the match is weak. Expanded clones are given a class, and other clones once, few, many or no size at all.

V gene: TRBV6-4; D gene: TRBD1; clone size: NA; J gene: TRBJ1-1; CDR3 DNA: TGTGCCAGCAGTGAAATCTCAGGGGGGACTGAAGCTTTCTTT; CDR3 protein: CASSEISGGTEAFF
V gene: TRBV27; D gene: NA; clone size: NA; J gene: TRBJ2-1; CDR3 DNA: TGTGCCGCATCCTCAGGCCCCCCTTACAATGAGCAGTTCTTC; CDR3 protein: CAASSGPPYNEQFF
V gene: TRBV5-6; D gene: TRBD2; clone size: once; J gene: TRBJ2-1; CDR3 DNA: TGTGCCAGCCAAGTTACCCAGGGACTAGCGGTTTACAATGAGCAGTTCTTC; CDR3 protein: CASQVTQGLAVYNEQFF
V gene: TRBV11-3; D gene: TRBD2; clone size: NA; J gene: TRBJ2-5; CDR3 DNA: TGTGCCAGCAGCTTAGTGGGGACTAGCGGGAGGGAAGAGACCCAGTACTTC; CDR3 protein: CASSLVGTSGREETQYF
V gene: TRBV19; D gene: TRBD2; clone size: NA; J gene: TRBJ2-3; CDR3 DNA: TGTGCCAGTAGCAAGACTAGCGGGAGGGCCGATACGCAGTATTTT; CDR3 protein: CASSKTSGRADTQYF
V gene: TRBV25-1; D gene: NA; clone size: NA; J gene: TRBJ2-1; CDR3 DNA: TGTGCCAGCAGTGTTACCGGGACGAGCAATGAGCAGTTCTTC; CDR3 protein: CASSVTGTSNEQFF
V gene: TRBV19; D gene: NA; clone size: NA; J gene: TRBJ2-5; CDR3 DNA: TGTGCCAGTAGTCCCTGGCCTACCCAAGAGACCCAGTACTTC; CDR3 protein: CASSPWPTQETQYF
V gene: TRBV7-9; D gene: NA; clone size: NA; J gene: TRBJ2-3; CDR3 DNA: TGTGCCAGCAGCTTAGCAGACAGTAGCACAGATACGCAGTATTTT; CDR3 protein: CASSLADSSTDTQYF
V gene: TRBV9; D gene: TRBD1; clone size: once; J gene: TRBJ2-1; CDR3 DNA: TGTGCCAGCAGCGTAGTGACAGGGATGAATGAGCAGTTCTTC; CDR3 protein: CASSVVTGMNEQFF
V gene: TRBV6-5; D gene: NA; clone size: NA; J gene: TRBJ1-2; CDR3 DNA: TGTGCCAGCAGTTACGGGGTTAACTATGGCTACACCTTC; CDR3 protein: CASSYGVNYGYTF
V gene: TRBV28; D gene: NA; clone size: once; J gene: TRBJ1-2; CDR3 DNA: TGTGCCAGCAGCCTAATGGATGGCTACACCTTC; CDR3 protein: CASSLMDGYTF
V gene: TRBV28; D gene: TRBD1; clone size: NA; J gene: TRBJ2-2; CDR3 DNA: TGTGCCAGCACCGTGACAGGGGGGACCGGGGAGCTGTTTTTT; CDR3 protein: CASTVTGGTGELFF
V gene: TRBV2; D gene: NA; clone size: NA; J gene: TRBJ1-2; CDR3 DNA: TGTGCCAGCAGTGATATTCGACGGGACTATGGCTACACCTTC; CDR3 protein: CASSDIRRDYGYTF
V gene: TRBV28; D gene: TRBD1; clone size: NA; J gene: TRBJ2-1; CDR3 DNA: TGTGCCAGCAGTTTATGGGGAACAGGGGGTAAAGGCAATGAGCAGTTCTTC; CDR3 protein: CASSLWGTGGKGNEQFF
V gene: TRBV11-2; D gene: TRBD1; clone size: NA; J gene: TRBJ1-4; CDR3 DNA: TGTGCCAGCAGCTTATATGGGACAGGTTTAAATGAAAAACTGTTTTTT; CDR3 protein: CASSLYGTGLNEKLFF
V gene: TRBV4-3; D gene: TRBD2; clone size: NA; J gene: TRBJ2-7; CDR3 DNA: TGCGCCAGCAGCCAGCCGGGACTAGCGGGAGGAGGGTACGAGCAGTACTTC; CDR3 protein: CASSQPGLAGGGYEQYF
V gene: TRBV7-9; D gene: NA; clone size: few; J gene: TRBJ2-7; CDR3 DNA: TGTGCCAGCAGCGTCAGCGGAAGCTCCTACGAGCAGTACTTC; CDR3 protein: CASSVSGSSYEQYF
V gene: TRBV27; D gene: TRBD1; clone size: NA; J gene: TRBJ2-7; CDR3 DNA: TGTGCCAGCGGAACGACAGGGGGCTACGAGCAGTACTTC; CDR3 protein: CASGTTGGYEQYF
V gene: TRBV5-1; D gene: NA; clone size: NA; J gene: TRBJ2-3; CDR3 DNA: TGCGCCAGCAGCCTGGATGCCCGGGAGTGGCGCACAGATACGCAGTATTTT; CDR3 protein: CASSLDAREWRTDTQYF
V gene: TRBV7-2; D gene: NA; clone size: NA; J gene: TRBJ2-7; CDR3 DNA: TGTGCCAGCAGCTTAACCCTATCCAGCTCCTACGAGCAGTACTTC; CDR3 protein: CASSLTLSSSYEQYF
V gene: TRBV7-9; D gene: TRBD1; clone size: NA; J gene: TRBJ2-7; CDR3 DNA: TGTGCCAGCAGCTTAGGACAGGGGGAGCGCGAGCAGTACTTC; CDR3 protein: CASSLGQGEREQYF
V gene: TRBV29-1; D gene: NA; clone size: NA; J gene: TRBJ2-7; CDR3 DNA: TGCAGCGTTGGTGGGAGCTCCTACGAGCAGTACTTC; CDR3 protein: CSVGGSSYEQYF
V gene: TRBV6-1; D gene: TRBD1; clone size: NA; J gene: TRBJ1-2; CDR3 DNA: TGTGCCAGCAGCGGGACAGGGGACTATGGCTACACCTTC; CDR3 protein: CASSGTGDYGYTF
V gene: TRBV7-3; D gene: TRBD1; clone size: NA; J gene: TRBJ1-5; CDR3 DNA: TGTGCCAGCAGCTTAGGGCAGGGGGATCAGCCCCAGCATTTT; CDR3 protein: CASSLGQGDQPQHF
V gene: TRBV7-6; D gene: TRBD1; clone size: NA; J gene: TRBJ2-7; CDR3 DNA: TGTGCCAGCAGCCCCGGGACAGGGAAGTACGAGCAGTACTTC; CDR3 protein: CASSPGTGKYEQYF
V gene: TRBV29-1; D gene: NA; clone size: NA; J gene: TRBJ2-2; CDR3 DNA: TGCAGCGTCCGGACACCTAACACCGGGGAGCTGTTTTTT; CDR3 protein: CSVRTPNTGELFF
V gene: TRBV7-9; D gene: TRBD2; clone size: NA; J gene: TRBJ2-7; CDR3 DNA: TGTGCCAGCAGCTCCCAAATGACTAGCGGGAGTTCTTACGAGCAGTACTTC; CDR3 protein: CASSSQMTSGSSYEQYF
V gene: TRBV7-8; D gene: TRBD2; clone size: NA; J gene: TRBJ2-5; CDR3 DNA: TGTGCCAGCAGCTTAAAGGGACTAGCGCAACAGATCCAAGAGACCCAGTACTTC; CDR3 protein: CASSLKGLAQQIQETQYF
V gene: TRBV11-2; D gene: TRBD2; clone size: NA; J gene: TRBJ2-7; CDR3 DNA: TGTGCCAGCAGCCCGCTAGCGGGAGAGGCCTCCGAGCAGTACTTC; CDR3 protein: CASSPLAGEASEQYF
V gene: TRBV6-1; D gene: NA; clone size: NA; J gene: TRBJ2-5; CDR3 DNA: TGTGCCAGCAGTGCCTTAATTGTAGCCCAGTACTTC; CDR3 protein: CASSALIVAQYF
V gene: TRBV7-9; D gene: TRBD1; clone size: NA; J gene: TRBJ1-1; CDR3 DNA: TGTGCCAGCAGCTTATTAGACAGGGCAATGAACACTGAAGCTTTCTTT; CDR3 protein: CASSLLDRAMNTEAFF